This T cell receptor (beta chain) appears in the sequencing data of a study of tumor-infiltrating lymphocytes in localized non-small cell lung cancer. This table comes from immunoSEQ multiplex PCR, and its TCRdb copy is limited to in-frame clones, with some not included. Of 13,000 to 15,000 clones in the sample, 75% to 85% were seen once. V lost 0 bases and J lost 10; bases outside the gene matches: 8. Germline V CDR1 and CDR2: SGDLS, YYNGEE. This CDR3 is 15 amino acids long. The rearrangement joins TRBV9 to TRBJ2-1; 9 bases line up with TRBD2. Sequenced sample: lung tumor tissue. The clonotype was recovered from a human donor with non-small cell lung cancer. In nucleotides, the CDR3 is TGTGCCAGCAGCGTAGGAGTAGCGGGAGATCTCGAGCAGTTCTTC. The encoded protein is CASSVGVAGDLEQFF.